What follows describes a single TCR beta chain. Its antigen remains unidentified. Sequencing used immunoSEQ multiplex PCR; TCRdb keeps in-frame clones, though not all of them. The sample records some 690,000 clones, roughly 91% being singletons. These data come from a study of shared clonotypes between healthy human individuals. Points from the study as a whole: Large depth notwithstanding, sorted-subset sequencing proved incomplete by rarefaction.

Trimming cost V 5 bases and J 7 bases; bases outside gene matches: 8. Germline values: CDR1 SGHRS, CDR2 YFSETQ. The CDR3 loop spans 14 amino acids. V is TRBV5-1 and J is TRBJ1-4; TRBD1 matches 7 bases. The material sequenced was memory CD8+ T cells from PBMCs. As to subset: CD45RO+ cells pooled with CCR7-negative TemRA cells. The TCR originated in a man younger than 35 in good health. Some clones in this sample may be carry-over from other donors' samples. DNA for the CDR3: TGCGCCAGCAGTAACAGGGGTATGGGTGAAAAACTGTTTTTT. Amino acids: CASSNRGMGEKLFF.